This record covers a single T cell receptor beta chain. This entry comes from a study of blood T cell repertoires in COVID-19. Study overall: The cDNA or gDNA used as material had been derived from T cells, B-cell-depleted T cells, or PBMCs.

V was pared by 0 bases and J by 4 bases, with 5 bases of the junction left unmatched. Per germline, CDR1 MNHEY and CDR2 SVGAGI. This CDR3 comprises 16 residues. The method was immunoSEQ multiplex PCR; TCRdb's version includes in-frame clones alone and lacks a portion of them. The sample holds roughly 400,000 clones, 70% to 90% seen once. The chain joins TRBV6-5 to TRBJ2-3; 9 bases map to TRBD2. The sample consisted of peripheral blood. This TCR was sampled from an older woman with COVID-19, enrolled during active disease. CDR3 DNA sequence: TGTGCCAGCAGTTACTCTAGGCTAGCGGGGCCAGATACGCAGTATTTT. Amino acids: CASSYSRLAGPDTQYF.